This record covers a single TCR beta chain. The antigen is unknown. The entry originates in a study of cytomegalovirus exposure and HLA in healthy donors. PCR involved 60 Vbeta and 13 Jbeta primers. The table came from immunoSEQ multiplex PCR; TCRdb's copy has only in-frame clones and leaves some out. Here the sample spans about 180,000 clones, about 78% being singletons. Germline lookup yields CDR1 ENHRY and CDR2 SYGVKD. V shed 0 bases and J 6 bases; nucleotides not matched to a gene: 7. The CDR3 totals 15 residues. Study results and limitations: Usually a TCR sequence was rare, but some public TCRs were found in many donors.

The sequenced sample consisted of PBMCs. This chain connects TRBV10-3 to TRBJ1-2, with 7 bases fitting TRBD1. The source of this sequence is a man aged 55 to 70 in good health and CMV-seronegative. DNA of the CDR3: TGTGCCATCAGTGAGTCGACTGAGACAGGGAATGGCTACACCTTC. Its protein product is CAISESTETGNGYTF.